This record looks at one T cell receptor (beta chain) sequence and its context. No infections or other immune events were documented during collection. The repertoire was sequenced with immunoSEQ multiplex PCR; TCRdb's copy has only in-frame clones and lacks some. The data show more than 80,000 clones, about 91% seen once. This sample stems from a study of identifying expanded T cells in peripheral blood. Source material: blood. The origin of this receptor is a person aged 18-70 years in good health.

The DNA of the CDR3 is TGTGCCAGCAGCGTAGGGACGGACTCTGGAAACACCATATATTTT. Amino acid sequence: CASSVGTDSGNTIYF. The chain uses TRBV9 and TRBJ1-3; D is uncertain. The V gene's germline CDR1 is SGDLS and CDR2 YYNGEE. The V end was cut by 0 bases, the J end by 0 bases, with 7 bases between. CDR3 length equals 15 residues.